Below are 23 T cell receptor beta chains sequenced from a single sample in a study of cytomegalovirus exposure and HLA in healthy donors. Vbeta (60) and Jbeta (13) primers were used in the PCR. Repertoires were generated with immunoSEQ multiplex PCR, while TCRdb's copy carries only in-frame clones and drops some. The sample lists 150,000 to 200,000 clones; around 63% were seen once. Material for sequencing was PBMCs. These receptors were obtained from a woman aged 18-30 years in good health and CMV-seropositive.

This clone showed up just once. This sequence joins TRBV4-1 and TRBJ2-7; 7 positions match TRBD1. This CDR3 has 17 residues. V was clipped by 2 bases and J by 2 bases; unmatched bases: 12. Germline values: CDR1 MGHRA, CDR2 YSYEKL. CDR3 in amino acids: CASSQTIPGQPTYEQYF. The CDR3 DNA sequence: TGCGCCAGCAGCCAAACCATTCCGGGACAGCCGACCTACGAGCAGTACTTC.

V usage is TRBV7-2 and J usage is TRBJ2-3; the D gene is possibly TRBD2 (5 bases). CDR3 size: 15 residues. Germline CDR1 SGHTA, CDR2 FQGNSA. V shed 0 bases and J shed 2 bases, with 9 bases lying between them. CDR3 in amino acids: CASSLAIRDTDTQYF. The CDR3 DNA reads as TGTGCCAGCAGCTTAGCGATCCGGGACACAGATACGCAGTATTTT.

This chain joins TRBV5-1 and TRBJ2-5, with 9 bases lining up with TRBD2. The germline V gene has CDR1 SGHRS and CDR2 YFSETQ. Trimming removed 4 bases from V and 6 bases from J; junction bases left unmatched: 10. The CDR3 spans 15 residues. The CDR3 sequence: CASSPVAGGLQTQYF. DNA of the CDR3: TGCGCCAGCAGCCCGGTGGCGGGAGGGTTGCAGACCCAGTACTTC.

The chain combines TRBV10-3 with TRBJ2-5; tentative D call: TRBD1 (6 bases). The J call may be incorrect, as the DNA end agrees better with TRBJ2-7. The CDR3 has 14 amino acids. Germline V gives CDR1 ENHRY, CDR2 SYGVKD. The CDR3 loop is CAISGGTQNYEQYF. The CDR3 DNA reads as TGTGCCATCAGTGGGGGGACACAAAACTACGAGCAGTACTTC.

This sequence joins TRBV11-2 and TRBJ1-5, with D perhaps TRBD1 (5 bases). Trimming removed 3 bases at V and 3 bases at J, with 12 bases between. The V gene's germline CDR1 is SGHAT and CDR2 FQNNGV. The CDR3 consists of 15 residues. The DNA of the CDR3 is TGTGCCAGCAGCTTTTCAACAGGCAACAATCAGCCCCAGCATTTT. Protein sequence: CASSFSTGNNQPQHF.

The V call is TRBV10-1, the J call TRBJ1-2; TRBD1 matches at 8 bases. Unmatched junction bases numbered 7, after V lost 4 bases and J lost 0 bases. The CDR3 runs to 16 residues. Germline CDR1 and CDR2: WNHNN and SYGVQD (reference sequence). As DNA, the CDR3 is TGCGCCAGCAGTGGAAGGACAGGGCAAGCTAACTATGGCTACACCTTC. It specifies CASSGRTGQANYGYTF.

The chain recombines TRBV5-8 with TRBJ1-5; maybe TRBD1 (5 bases). Trimming took 1 base from V and 1 from J, leaving 6 bases between them. Germline V gives CDR1 SGHTS, CDR2 YDEGEE. The CDR3 is 14 residues long. CDR3 bases: TGTGCCAGCAGCTTGTCAGGGAGCAATCAGCCCCAGCATTTT. Its protein is CASSLSGSNQPQHF.

The chain carries TRBV5-6 and TRBJ2-3, with TRBD1 matching 9 bases. Germline loops: CDR1 SGHDT, CDR2 YYEEEE. The ends lost 5 bases at V and 3 bases at J; junction bases unmatched: 10. There are 16 residues in the CDR3. CDR3 loop: CASRTTGTGLTDTQYF. Written as DNA, the CDR3 is TGTGCCAGCAGAACCACCGGGACAGGGTTAACAGATACGCAGTATTTT.

The chain uses TRBV6-1 and TRBJ1-2; D possibly corresponds to TRBD1 (5 bases). Trimming shortened V by 3 bases and J by 4 bases, and 6 bases separated the two germline ends. Germline CDR1 MNHNS, CDR2 SASEGT. The CDR3 is 12 residues long. CDR3 loop: CASSEGRYGYTF. The DNA for the CDR3 is TGTGCCAGCAGTGAGGGGCGCTATGGCTACACCTTC.

The rearrangement joins TRBV9 to TRBJ2-7; 8 bases line up with TRBD1. J lost 4 bases, V lost 3 bases, and 6 bases had no gene match. The CDR3 has 14 amino acids. Germline V gives CDR1 SGDLS, CDR2 YYNGEE. The CDR3 region is CASSGSTGEYEQYF. CDR3 bases: TGTGCCAGCAGCGGGTCGACAGGGGAGTACGAGCAGTACTTC.

The gene calls are TRBV2 and TRBJ1-5; a weak D match, TRBD1 (6 bases). CDR1 and CDR2 (germline): SNHLY, FYNNEI. The CDR3 contains 14 residues. Trimming left V 5 bases short and J 6 bases short, with 14 bases between. CDR3 loop: CASSFKGDGQPQHF. The DNA of the CDR3 is TGTGCCAGCAGTTTTAAGGGGGACGGTCAGCCCCAGCATTTT.

The gene calls are TRBV5-5 and TRBJ2-7; TRBD2 is a possible D gene (6 bases). Germline V CDR1 and CDR2: SGHKS, YYEKEE (reference sequence). Trimming removed 2 bases from V and 0 bases from J, with 18 bases in between. The CDR3 runs 17 residues. For the CDR3, the DNA is TGTGCCAGCAGCTTCGGAGAGGGACTCCAGAGCTCCTACGAGCAGTACTTC. As protein: CASSFGEGLQSSYEQYF.

This clone has a handful of counts. This chain joins TRBV5-8 and TRBJ1-5; TRBD1 might be the D (5 bases). CDR1 is SGHTS, CDR2 YDEGEE, per germline. The CDR3 length is 14 residues. V dropped 6 bases and J dropped 8 bases, with 18 bases sitting between them. The chain's CDR3 is CASTLDPGQKPQHF. CDR3 coding DNA: TGTGCCAGCACCCTAGACCCAGGGCAAAAGCCCCAGCATTTT.

The chain joins TRBV10-3 to TRBJ2-3; D is uncertain. Germline V gives CDR1 ENHRY, CDR2 SYGVKD. Trimming left V 8 bases short and J 8 bases short, with 17 bases between. The CDR3 spans 13 residues. CDR3: CAIGDSAPGTQYF. The CDR3 nucleotides read TGTGCCATCGGCGACTCGGCTCCGGGTACGCAGTATTTT.

This chain joins TRBV27 and TRBJ2-7; 7 bases fit TRBD2. Trimming took 8 bases from V and 0 from J; bases not matched to a gene: 10. Germline V gives CDR1 MNHEY, CDR2 SMNVEV (reference sequence). The CDR3 runs to 15 residues. The CDR3 region is CASFPPGGNSYEQYF. The CDR3 nucleotides are TGTGCCAGCTTCCCCCCGGGGGGAAACTCCTACGAGCAGTACTTC.

The J gene is TRBJ2-1, the V gene TRBV11-3; 8 positions agree with TRBD2. The CDR3 covers 14 residues. Germline lookup yields CDR1 SGHNT and CDR2 YENEEA. The trim removed 8 bases at V and 2 bases at J, leaving 5 bases unmatched. DNA for the CDR3: TGTGCCAGCGCTACTAGCGGAGCCTACAATGAGCAGTTCTTC. Protein: CASATSGAYNEQFF.

The V call is TRBV7-3, the J call TRBJ1-2; a possible D gene is TRBD1 (5 bases). Germline CDR1 SGHTA, CDR2 FQGTGA. Trimming took 0 bases from V and 2 from J, leaving 7 bases between them. CDR3 length: 14 amino acids. The CDR3: CASSLTDRNYGYTF. DNA for the CDR3: TGTGCCAGCAGCTTAACCGACAGAAACTATGGCTACACCTTC.

This chain joins TRBV29-1 and TRBJ2-7, with a weak D call TRBD2 (5 bases). The V end lost 6 bases, the J end lost 2 bases, and 11 bases lay between the germline ends. CDR1 is SQVTM, CDR2 ANQGSEA, per germline. This CDR3 spans 12 amino acids. CDR3 residues: CSVRTGTYEQYF. CDR3 nucleotide sequence: TGCAGCGTCCGGACTGGCACCTACGAGCAGTACTTC.

This chain connects TRBV4-3 to TRBJ2-2; perhaps TRBD2 as D (6 bases). The V and J ends lost 4 bases and 8 bases respectively, with 11 bases between them. There are 13 residues in the CDR3. The germline V gene encodes CDR1 LGHNA and CDR2 YSLEER. The CDR3 region is CASSLAEGGELFF. For the CDR3, the DNA is TGCGCCAGCAGCCTTGCGGAGGGGGGGGAGCTGTTTTTT.

The chain combines TRBV2 with TRBJ2-6; 7 nucleotides match TRBD1. V lost 9 bases and J lost 0; bases outside the gene matches: 14. The CDR3 extends over 18 amino acids. Germline V gene lookup returns CDR1 SNHLY and CDR2 FYNNEI. CDR3 residues: CASPPYRGQSSGANVLTF. CDR3 nucleotides: TGTGCCAGTCCACCCTACAGGGGCCAGAGCTCTGGGGCCAACGTCCTGACTTTC.

The CDR3 loop is CASSQLGGSFHEQYF. The CDR3 coding sequence is TGCGCCAGCAGCCAATTGGGGGGTTCTTTTCACGAGCAGTACTTC. J is TRBJ2-7 and V is TRBV4-3, with D perhaps TRBD2 (6 bases). This CDR3 is built from 15 residues. Trimming took off 2 bases at V and 5 bases at J, with 16 bases between the two ends. Germline assignment: CDR1 LGHNA and CDR2 YSLEER.

The table lists this clone with a count of one. The chain carries TRBV30 and TRBJ2-5; 14 bases fit TRBD2. The CDR3 spans 16 residues. Germline assignment: CDR1 GTSNPN and CDR2 SVGIG (reference sequence). The V segment lost 0 bases and the J segment 5 bases; nucleotides outside the gene matches: 5. The CDR3, as DNA: TGTGCCTGGAGTGTAGGACTAGCGGGGGGCCGGGAGACCCAGTACTTC. It codes for CAWSVGLAGGRETQYF.

V gene TRBV7-9 combines with J gene TRBJ2-7; 9 nucleotides line up with TRBD1. The CDR3 consists of 14 residues. Germline CDR1 reads SEHNR; CDR2 reads FQNEAQ (reference sequence). With 2 bases clipped from V and 7 bases from J, the junction kept 6 bases outside the gene matches. The CDR3 region has the DNA TGTGCCAGCAGCTTATTACAGGGGGCTGAAGAGCAGTACTTC. Encoded protein: CASSLLQGAEEQYF.